Following are 23 T cell receptor beta chains from one sample sequenced in a study of T-cell reconstitution after alpha-beta-depleted transplantation in children (dated by TCRdb to 2016 to 2017). Libraries were built with PCR. TCRdb names Illumina HiSeq 2500 as the instrument used. TCR library preparation used molecular barcoding, with unique molecular identifiers applied to normalize quantification of the TCRbeta repertoire. Through fastp at Q25 and MiXCR, TCRdb rebuilt clones from the public reads, retaining in-frame beta chains. Every CDR3 protein is listed once, alongside the most common genes and DNA of its rows. The sample records a few hundred thousand distinct CDR3 sequences, roughly a tenth of which are singletons. The ten largest account for about 4.8% of the sample. Sequences were derived from PBMCs from the stem cell graft donor, sampled from the stem cell graft. The receptors stem from a human donor who donated a stem cell graft to a child with SCID.

This clonotype was observed at least ten times. This sequence joins TRBV7-2 and TRBJ1-2; 8 positions agree with TRBD1. V shed 4 bases, J shed 6 bases, and the junction held 7 bases outside the gene matches. CDR1 and CDR2 from the germline V gene are SGHTA and FQGNSA. This CDR3 region has 14 residues. The CDR3 protein is CASSYRDRPNGYTF. The DNA for the CDR3 is TGTGCCAGCAGCTATAGGGACAGGCCTAATGGCTACACCTTC.

This clonotype appeared many times. This rearrangement joins TRBV20-1 to TRBJ2-5, with D unclear. The germline V gene has CDR1 DFQATT and CDR2 SNEGSKA (reference sequence). Trimming removed 2 bases from V and 0 bases from J, with 19 bases in between. This CDR3 is built from 17 residues. The chain's CDR3 is CSARPLDMTDYQETQYF. Here the CDR3 DNA reads TGCAGTGCTAGACCACTCGACATGACCGACTACCAAGAGACCCAGTACTTC.

This clonotype occurred many times. This chain connects TRBV4-1 to TRBJ2-3; TRBD1 matches at 7 bases. Losses at the gene ends were 0 bases for V and 5 bases for J; bases not matched to a gene: 11. In germline, CDR1 is MGHRA, CDR2 YSYEKL. The CDR3 has 17 amino acids. CDR3 DNA sequence: TGCGCCAGCAGCCAAGATCCGGGGCAGGGGGTAATAGATACGCAGTATTTT. This gives the protein CASSQDPGQGVIDTQYF.

This clonotype was observed at least ten times. V and J are TRBV7-2 and TRBJ2-5, with a possible D match to TRBD1 (6 bases). The CDR3 totals 15 residues. V was pared by 5 bases and J by 1 base, with 14 bases between. CDR1 is SGHTA and CDR2 is FQGNSA in the germline V gene. In DNA, the CDR3 is TGTGCCAGCAGCCCCTACAGGGCCTCCCAAGAGACCCAGTACTTC. It translates to CASSPYRASQETQYF.

This clonotype was found many times. This chain joins TRBV12-3 or TRBV12-4 and TRBJ1-3; TRBD1 matches at 7 bases. The V and J ends lost 3 bases and 2 bases, in that order; junction bases with no gene match: 4. The CDR3 extends over 15 amino acids. This CDR3 reads CASSLATGAGNTIYF. The CDR3, as DNA: TGTGCCAGCAGTTTGGCAACAGGGGCTGGAAACACCATATATTTT.

This clonotype has at least ten counts. The J gene is TRBJ1-2, the V gene TRBV20-1; TRBD1 aligns across 7 bases. Germline-derived CDR1 and CDR2 are DFQATT and SNEGSKA (reference sequence). The V segment lost 5 bases and the J segment 2 bases; nucleotides outside the gene matches: 5. CDR3 length equals 13 residues. The CDR3 DNA is TGCAGTGCTCAACAGGGGAGGAACTATGGCTACACCTTC. The encoded protein is CSAQQGRNYGYTF.

This clonotype was seen a few times. The chain combines TRBV28 with TRBJ2-1; D tentatively fits TRBD1 or TRBD2 (5 bases each). This CDR3 spans 15 amino acids. The ends were cut back, 3 bases at V and 0 bases at J, with 9 bases in the middle. CDR1 and CDR2 (germline): MDHEN, SYDVKM. CDR3 protein: CASSFRGRSYNEQFF. For the CDR3, the DNA is TGTGCCAGCAGTTTTCGGGGACGCTCCTACAATGAGCAGTTCTTC.

This clonotype was recorded at least ten times. This rearrangement joins TRBV5-1 to TRBJ2-1; D uncertain. Trimming stripped 4 bases from V and 2 bases from J, with 19 bases between. The CDR3 is 17 amino acids. Germline lookup yields CDR1 SGHRS and CDR2 YFSETQ. The CDR3 here is CASSPAPEPGPYNEQFF. The CDR3 bases are TGCGCCAGCAGCCCCGCTCCCGAACCGGGTCCCTACAATGAGCAGTTCTTC.

This clonotype was detected ten times or more. V gene TRBV5-1 combines with J gene TRBJ2-5; D gene ambiguous. Germline CDR1 SGHRS, CDR2 YFSETQ. V lost 1 base to trimming and J lost 5 bases, with 12 bases between them. The CDR3 is 14 residues long. CDR3 protein: CASSLFSSLETQYF. The CDR3 region has the DNA TGCGCCAGCAGCTTGTTCTCGAGTTTGGAGACCCAGTACTTC.

This clonotype was seen at least ten times. The V and J genes are TRBV5-5 and TRBJ1-2; D ambiguous. Germline lookup yields CDR1 SGHKS and CDR2 YYEKEE (reference sequence). Trimming took 2 bases from V and 4 from J, leaving 15 bases between them. The CDR3 has 15 amino acids. In nucleotides, the CDR3 is TGTGCCAGCAGCTTAGACGCGGGAAGGAGCTATGGCTACACCTTC. Protein product: CASSLDAGRSYGYTF.

This clonotype has a count of ten or more. CDR3 bases: TGTGCCAGCAGCCAAGAGGACGGCTCTGGGGCCAACGTCCTGACTTTC. It encodes CASSQEDGSGANVLTF. The chain employs TRBV4-2 and TRBJ2-6; no definite D call. CDR1 and CDR2 from the germline V gene are LGHNA and YNFKEQ. The ends were cut back, 0 bases at V and 0 bases at J, with 6 bases in the middle. There are 16 residues in the CDR3.

This clonotype was detected many times. V and J are TRBV27 and TRBJ2-7; tentative D call: TRBD1 (6 bases). V lost 2 bases and J 7 bases, leaving 18 bases between the germline ends. The CDR3 consists of 15 residues. CDR1 MNHEY and CDR2 SMNVEV come from the germline V gene (reference sequence). In DNA, the CDR3 is TGTGCCAGCAGTTTAATGGCAGGGGTCAGTCATGAGCAGTACTTC. Protein product: CASSLMAGVSHEQYF.

This clonotype showed up many times. The chain recombines TRBV5-1 with TRBJ2-7; D uncertain. The V gene lost 5 bases and the J gene lost 3 bases, with 15 bases spanning the gap. Germline-derived CDR1 and CDR2 are SGHRS and YFSETQ. The CDR3 has 14 residues. CDR3 DNA sequence: TGCGCCAGCAGTCGGGCAGATCCCTTCTACGAGCAGTACTTC. Translation: CASSRADPFYEQYF.

The CDR3 nucleotides are TGCGCCAGCAGCTTGGAGACAGGGTGGAAGAAATCACCCCTCCACTTT. Translating it yields CASSLETGWKKSPLHF. The chain employs TRBV5-1 and TRBJ1-6, with TRBD1 identical over 7 bases. In germline, CDR1 is SGHRS, CDR2 YFSETQ. V was pared by 0 bases and J by 10 bases, with 10 bases of the junction left unmatched. CDR3 size: 16 residues. Based on the CDR3 plus reference TRBV5-1 and TRBJ1-6, the full variable domain is KAGVTQTPRYLIKTRGQQVTLSCSPISGHRSVSWYQQTPGQGLQFLFEYFSETQRNKGNFPGRFSGRQFSNSRSEMNVSTLELGDSALYLCASSLETGWKKSPLHFGNGTRLTVT.

This clonotype was counted at least ten times. The chain uses TRBV28 and TRBJ1-1; 7 bases are a match to TRBD1. Germline V lookup: CDR1 MDHEN, CDR2 SYDVKM. The CDR3 runs to 13 residues. After removal of 6 bases from V and 4 bases from J, the junction contained 5 bases not matched to a gene. This CDR3 reads CASSPTGSTEAFF. The CDR3 nucleotides are TGTGCCAGCAGCCCGACAGGGAGCACTGAAGCTTTCTTT.

In this sample, this clonotype turned up many times. The chain combines TRBV5-1 with TRBJ1-6, with D unresolved. V gave up 0 bases and J gave up 0 bases, with 7 bases separating them. Germline CDR1 SGHRS, CDR2 YFSETQ. The CDR3 is 16 residues long. This CDR3 reads CASSLEGSSYNSPLHF. In nucleotides, the CDR3 is TGCGCCAGCAGCTTGGAGGGATCCTCCTATAATTCACCCCTCCACTTT. The full variable domain, in which reference TRBV5-1 and TRBJ1-6 provide the parts outside the CDR3, is KAGVTQTPRYLIKTRGQQVTLSCSPISGHRSVSWYQQTPGQGLQFLFEYFSETQRNKGNFPGRFSGRQFSNSRSEMNVSTLELGDSALYLCASSLEGSSYNSPLHFGNGTRLTVT.

This clonotype was observed many times. The chain employs TRBV5-1 and TRBJ2-2, with no clear D. CDR1 is SGHRS and CDR2 is YFSETQ in the germline V gene. With 0 bases removed from V and 2 bases from J, the gap between germline ends came to 8 bases. The CDR3 runs 15 residues. Written as DNA, the CDR3 is TGCGCCAGCAGCTTGGTTCCAGACAACACCGGGGAGCTGTTTTTT. Its translation: CASSLVPDNTGELFF.

The sample holds many counts of this clonotype. The rearrangement uses TRBV7-2 and TRBJ2-3, with 8 bases that match TRBD2. This CDR3 comprises 15 residues. Germline CDR1 SGHTA, CDR2 FQGNSA. V was pared by 5 bases and J by 7 bases, with 11 bases of the junction left unmatched. The CDR3 is CASSVSGDLVNTQYF. The CDR3 DNA is TGTGCCAGCAGCGTTAGCGGGGATTTGGTCAATACGCAGTATTTT.

This clonotype was observed at least ten times. V gene TRBV9 combines with J gene TRBJ1-2; maybe TRBD1 (5 bases). The V end lost 1 base, the J end lost 7 bases, and 14 bases lay between the germline ends. This CDR3 spans 14 amino acids. Germline V CDR1 and CDR2: SGDLS, YYNGEE. The CDR3 DNA sequence: TGTGCCAGCAGCGTAACCGGGACGACGGGTGGCTACACCTTC. It encodes CASSVTGTTGGYTF.

This clonotype was counted ten times or more. V is TRBV5-1 and J is TRBJ1-6; D perhaps matches TRBD1 (6 bases). The V end was cut by 0 bases, the J end by 6 bases, with 10 bases between. Germline V gene data show CDR1 as SGHRS and CDR2 as YFSETQ. This CDR3 is 15 amino acids long. The CDR3 sequence is CASSLDWGPNSPLHF. CDR3 nucleotides: TGCGCCAGCAGCTTGGACTGGGGGCCTAATTCACCCCTCCACTTT.

The table lists this clonotype with many counts. This chain links TRBV7-2 with TRBJ1-1; D not certain. This CDR3 contains 13 residues. Trimming removed 4 bases at V and 3 bases at J, with 9 bases between. Germline lookup yields CDR1 SGHTA and CDR2 FQGNSA. CDR3 sequence (DNA): TGTGCCAGCAGCTCCCGACGGTACACTGAAGCTTTCTTT. Its protein is CASSSRRYTEAFF.

The chain combines TRBV29-1 with TRBJ2-2; the D is unclear. This CDR3 comprises 11 residues. Trimming removed 4 bases from V and 7 bases from J, with 7 bases in between. Per the germline V gene, CDR1 is SQVTM and CDR2 is ANQGSEA. For the CDR3, the DNA is TGCAGCGTTGCGCGTGTCGGGGAGCTGTTTTTT. This encodes CSVARVGELFF.

There are many counts of this clonotype. The V call is TRBV10-3, the J call TRBJ1-2; the D gene is possibly TRBD1 (5 bases). The CDR3 is 16 residues long. Trimming took 2 bases from V and 3 from J, leaving 16 bases between them. Germline loops: CDR1 ENHRY, CDR2 SYGVKD. As DNA, the CDR3 is TGTGCCATCAGTGAGGAAATAAGGGGTCCCTACTATGGCTACACCTTC. It is translated as CAISEEIRGPYYGYTF.